The 20 T cell receptor beta chains reported below all come from one sample, sequenced in a study of vaccination and CD4 T cells after COVID-19. At the Johns Hopkins FTIC core, DNA taken from cultured CD4+ T cells was sequenced by way of the Oncomine TCR Beta short-read assay. Each CDR3 protein gets one entry after TCRdb re-called the PCR reads with MiXCR. The sample holds thousands of distinct CDR3 sequences, around two fifths seen once. Treatment noted: 10-day PBMC culture with coronavirus spike peptide pools or control peptides (ViraFEST assay). Gathered ahead of the COVID-19 pandemic (2011-2018) were the CD4+ T cells of the unexposed donor. Their antigens remain unidentified. Sequenced input: CD4+ T cells from blood, cultured in vitro. The receptors here all came from a human donor in good health.

The genes are TRBV14 and TRBJ2-6; TRBD1 agrees at 7 bases. CDR1 SGHDN and CDR2 FVKESK come from the germline V gene. The CDR3 is made up of 13 amino acids. Losses at the gene ends were 0 bases for V and 12 bases for J; bases not matched to a gene: 2. CDR3 DNA: TGTGCCAGCAGCCAAGAAGGACAGGCCGTCCTGACTTTC. As protein: CASSQEGQAVLTF.

Only a few counts were recorded for this clonotype. This chain uses TRBV10-1 with TRBJ2-2; no clear D. CDR3 length: 14 residues. Trimming stripped 0 bases from V and 4 bases from J, with 6 bases between. Per germline, CDR1 WNHNN and CDR2 SYGVQD (reference sequence). CDR3 coding DNA: TGCGCCAGCAGTGAGTCGTGGGTCACCGGGGAGCTGTTTTTT. This codes for CASSESWVTGELFF.

The V gene is TRBV7-2, the J gene TRBJ2-1; TRBD2 aligns across 10 bases. V shed 2 bases, J shed 2 bases, and the junction held 3 bases outside the gene matches. CDR1 and CDR2 from the germline V gene are SGHTA and FQGNSA. The CDR3 has 16 residues. The CDR3 DNA reads as TGTGCCAGCAGCTTAAACAGCGGGGGGGCCTACAATGAGCAGTTCTTC. This gives the protein CASSLNSGGAYNEQFF. The full variable domain, its missing parts supplied by reference TRBV7-2 and TRBJ2-1, is GAGVSQSPSNKVTEKGKDVELRCDPISGHTALYWYRQSLGQGLEFLIYFQGNSAPDKSGLPSDRFSAERTGGSVSTLTIQRTQQEDSAVYLCASSLNSGGAYNEQFFGPGTRLTVL.

Only one count was recorded for this clonotype. V usage is TRBV28 and J usage is TRBJ1-2; D remains unclear. V was pared by 8 bases and J by 5 bases, with 9 bases between. Looked up from germline, CDR1 is MDHEN and CDR2 is SYDVKM. The CDR3 is made up of 11 amino acids. The CDR3 bases are TGTGCCAGCGAGGTCGGGTATGGCTACACCTTC. Protein sequence: CASEVGYGYTF.

CDR3 residues: CASSKDRDRNQPQHF. DNA for the CDR3: TGTGCCAGCAGCAAGGACAGGGATCGCAATCAGCCCCAGCATTTT. J is TRBJ1-5 and V is TRBV2; TRBD1 matches 8 bases. The germline V gene encodes CDR1 SNHLY and CDR2 FYNNEI. The CDR3 loop spans 15 amino acids. The V gene end was trimmed by 6 bases and the J gene end by 2 bases; junction bases not matched to a gene: 6.

This clonotype has only one observation. The chain has TRBV19 and TRBJ1-5; D perhaps matches TRBD1 (5 bases). The V end lost 1 base, the J end lost 6 bases, and 16 bases lay between the germline ends. This CDR3 has 16 amino acids. CDR1 is LNHDA and CDR2 is SQIVND in the germline V gene (reference sequence). This chain's CDR3 is CASSIVTVGVGQPQHF. The CDR3 DNA is TGTGCCAGTAGTATAGTGACAGTGGGAGTCGGTCAGCCCCAGCATTTT.

This clonotype turned up a few times. In DNA, the CDR3 is TGTGCCAGCAGCCCCGGACAGTTTTTGGCCTCTGGAAACACCATATATTTT. It encodes CASSPGQFLASGNTIYF. The chain combines TRBV7-9 with TRBJ1-3; D perhaps matches TRBD1 (6 bases). The V end lost 5 bases, the J end lost 0 bases, and 17 bases lay between the germline ends. CDR3 size: 17 residues. CDR1 and CDR2 from the germline V gene are SEHNR and FQNEAQ (reference sequence).

This chain joins TRBV6-1 and TRBJ1-1; D unclear. V lost 2 bases and J 1 base, leaving 11 bases between the germline ends. The CDR3 runs 15 residues. Germline V gene data show CDR1 as MNHNS and CDR2 as SASEGT. The CDR3 DNA reads TGTGCCAGCAGTGAACAGCCCCTACAGAACACTGAAGCTTTCTTT. Translating it yields CASSEQPLQNTEAFF.

J is TRBJ2-1 and V is TRBV6-2 or TRBV6-3; TRBD2 might be the D (5 bases). V was clipped by 8 bases and J by 4 bases, with 21 bases between them. The CDR3 runs 16 residues. CDR1 and CDR2 from the germline V gene are MNHEY and SVGEGT. The CDR3 sequence: CASARAGRSLYNEQFF. DNA for the CDR3: TGTGCCAGCGCGCGGGCTGGTCGTTCACTGTACAATGAGCAGTTCTTC.

The CDR3 reads CASSLVTSYNEQFF. The CDR3, as DNA: TGTGCCAGCAGTTTAGTGACTAGCTACAATGAGCAGTTCTTC. This rearrangement joins TRBV27 to TRBJ2-1; maybe TRBD2 (6 bases). The CDR3 has 14 residues. The V gene's germline CDR1 is MNHEY and CDR2 SMNVEV (reference sequence). The V end was cut by 2 bases, the J end by 3 bases, with 8 bases between.

The chain joins TRBV29-1 to TRBJ1-5; D might be TRBD1 (6 bases). V gave up 7 bases and J gave up 4 bases, with 17 bases separating them. Looked up from germline, CDR1 is SQVTM and CDR2 is ANQGSEA. The CDR3 extends over 14 amino acids. As DNA, the CDR3 is TGCAGCGCCTCGAACAGGGACGAGAATCAGCCCCAGCATTTT. Protein: CSASNRDENQPQHF.

This chain uses TRBV11-3 with TRBJ2-5, with 10 positions matching TRBD1. The germline V gene encodes CDR1 SGHNT and CDR2 YENEEA. The CDR3 covers 15 residues. J lost 3 bases, V lost 4 bases, and 5 bases had no gene match. The CDR3 is CASSYSGTGEETQYF. In DNA form, the CDR3 reads TGTGCCAGCAGCTATTCCGGGACAGGGGAAGAGACCCAGTACTTC.

The chain employs TRBV7-2 and TRBJ2-3; D is uncertain. The germline CDR1 and CDR2 sequences are SGHTA and FQGNSA. The length of the CDR3 is 12 residues. V lost 5 bases, J lost 3 bases, and 6 bases lay in between. CDR3 sequence (DNA): TGTGCCAGCAGCCAGAGTACAGATACGCAGTATTTT. Protein sequence: CASSQSTDTQYF.

This clonotype was picked up a small number of times. This chain connects TRBV7-8 to TRBJ2-7; no clear D gene. The CDR3 covers 14 residues. Germline CDR1 and CDR2: SGHVS and FQNEAQ. The V end was cut by 0 bases, the J end by 3 bases, with 9 bases between. The chain's CDR3 is CASSLATFHYEQYF. The CDR3 nucleotides read TGTGCCAGCAGCTTAGCAACTTTCCACTACGAGCAGTACTTC.

This chain links TRBV6-1 with TRBJ2-1; 9 bases match TRBD1. The V gene end was trimmed by 5 bases and the J gene end by 0 bases; junction bases not matched to a gene: 2. CDR3 length equals 15 residues. The germline V gene has CDR1 MNHNS and CDR2 SASEGT. The CDR3 region is CASSPTGGSYNEQFF. For the CDR3, the DNA is TGTGCCAGCAGTCCGACAGGGGGCTCCTACAATGAGCAGTTCTTC.

The DNA for the CDR3 is TGCAGTGCTAAGGGTGGTACTGAAGCTTTCTTT. This translates into CSAKGGTEAFF. The chain links TRBV20-1 to TRBJ1-1; D is unclear. Germline V gene lookup returns CDR1 DFQATT and CDR2 SNEGSKA (reference sequence). The CDR3 contains 11 residues. V lost 4 bases, J lost 5 bases, and 8 bases lay in between.

This clonotype has only a few counts. The V call is TRBV5-1, the J call TRBJ1-1; TRBD1 aligns across 7 bases. Germline V gene sequence: CDR1 SGHRS, CDR2 YFSETQ. Losses at the gene ends were 2 bases for V and 5 bases for J; bases not matched to a gene: 12. The length of the CDR3 is 16 residues. The CDR3 loop is CASSFAARDRWTEAFF. For the CDR3, the DNA is TGCGCCAGCAGCTTCGCCGCAAGGGACAGATGGACTGAAGCTTTCTTT.

This clonotype was observed a handful of times. CDR3 loop: CASSSGQGNQPQHF. The CDR3 nucleotides are TGTGCCAGCAGCTCAGGACAGGGGAATCAGCCCCAGCATTTT. The chain links TRBV7-2 to TRBJ1-5; 9 positions agree with TRBD1. Germline values: CDR1 SGHTA, CDR2 FQGNSA. The CDR3 is made up of 14 amino acids. The J segment lost 4 bases and the V segment lost 4 bases, leaving 2 bases of the junction unmatched.

This clonotype is a singleton in its sample. The CDR3, as DNA: TGTGCCAGCAGTCCGGGACACCCAAAAGGCGAGCAGTACTTC. Translating it yields CASSPGHPKGEQYF. The rearrangement joins TRBV6-1 to TRBJ2-7, with D possibly matching TRBD1 (6 bases). CDR3 length equals 14 residues. Trimming took off 5 bases at V and 6 bases at J, with 17 bases between the two ends. Germline values: CDR1 MNHNS, CDR2 SASEGT.

The gene calls are TRBV20-1 and TRBJ2-2; the match to TRBD2 covers 10 bases. V lost 0 bases to trimming and J lost 5 bases; unmatched junction nucleotides: 3. Germline CDR1 is DFQATT and CDR2 is SNEGSKA (reference sequence). This CDR3 spans 15 amino acids. CDR3 protein: CSARDQLAGTGELFF. CDR3 nucleotide sequence: TGCAGTGCTAGAGATCAACTAGCGGGGACCGGGGAGCTGTTTTTT.